Each of the 27 T cell receptor beta chains below was sequenced from the same sample in a study of cytomegalovirus exposure and HLA in healthy donors. The PCR used 60 Vbeta and 13 Jbeta primers. This table comes from immunoSEQ multiplex PCR, and its TCRdb copy is limited to in-frame clones, with some not included. The sample holds 150,000 to 200,000 clones, over 65% seen once. Sequencing was performed on PBMCs. All receptors derive from a woman aged 50 to 60 in good health and CMV-seropositive.

This rearrangement joins TRBV11-2 to TRBJ2-1, with D possibly being TRBD1 (7 bases). This CDR3 comprises 14 residues. The germline gives CDR1 SGHAT, CDR2 FQNNGV. Trimming pared 6 bases from V and 4 bases from J, leaving 13 bases between. The CDR3 nucleotides read TGTGCCAGCAGTCCGACAGGGACTTACAATGAGCAGTTCTTC. This sequence encodes CASSPTGTYNEQFF.

This sequence joins TRBV18 and TRBJ2-1, with D unresolved. The V end lost 3 bases, the J end lost 1 base, and 10 bases lay between the germline ends. The germline CDR1 and CDR2 sequences are KGHSH and LQKENI. The CDR3 is 15 amino acids. The CDR3 protein is CASSPLTLSYNEQFF. As DNA, the CDR3 is TGTGCCAGCTCACCCCTCACCCTATCCTACAATGAGCAGTTCTTC.

The gene calls are TRBV1 and TRBJ2-2; the table's D call, TRBD1, was not checked against the DNA. TRBV1 is a pseudogene segment. The CDR3 sequence is 14 residues long. The CDR3 coding sequence is TGCACCAGCAGCCAAGCCGACAGCTCCGGGGAGCTGTTTTTT. Protein: CTSSQADSSGELFF.

The V gene is TRBV6-6, the J gene TRBJ2-1; tentative D call: TRBD2 (6 bases). V lost 1 base and J 8 bases, leaving 9 bases between the germline ends. The germline gives CDR1 MNHNY, CDR2 SVGAGI (reference sequence). The CDR3 is made up of 13 amino acids. The CDR3 sequence: CASSYWRGDEQFF. CDR3 DNA: TGTGCCAGCAGTTACTGGAGGGGCGATGAGCAGTTCTTC.

This clone was detected once. This chain connects TRBV7-9 to TRBJ2-7, with D hard to call. Trimming cost V 1 base and J 5 bases, with 9 bases left between them. Germline values: CDR1 SEHNR, CDR2 FQNEAQ (reference sequence). This CDR3 spans 13 amino acids. DNA for the CDR3: TGTGCCAGCAGCTTAGTATTCTCTAACGAGCAGTACTTC. Protein sequence: CASSLVFSNEQYF.

The chain is built from TRBV19 and TRBJ2-5; 9 bases line up with TRBD1. V lost 5 bases, J lost 4 bases, and 5 bases stayed unmatched. This CDR3 has 14 amino acids. The germline CDR1 and CDR2 sequences are LNHDA and SQIVND (reference sequence). The CDR3 DNA is TGTGCCAGTAGTTCCACAGGGGGCACAGAGACCCAGTACTTC. Its translation: CASSSTGGTETQYF. Combining the CDR3 with reference TRBV19 and TRBJ2-5 gives the whole variable domain DGGITQSPKYLFRKEGQNVTLSCEQNLNHDAMYWYRQDPGQGLRLIYYSQIVNDFQKGDIAEGYSVSREKKESFPLTVTSAQKNPTAFYLCASSSTGGTETQYFGPGTRLLVL.

CDR3 bases: TGTGCCAGCAGCTCCCCTACGGGGGGCAGAAGCTACACCTTC. Residues: CASSSPTGGRSYTF. This rearrangement joins TRBV5-5 to TRBJ1-2, with D perhaps TRBD1 (6 bases). The CDR3 has 14 amino acids. The ends were cut back, 3 bases at V and 9 bases at J, with 18 bases in the middle. Germline V CDR1 and CDR2: SGHKS, YYEKEE (reference sequence).

The chain is built from TRBV9 and TRBJ2-1; D might be TRBD1 (5 bases). This CDR3 region has 13 residues. The germline CDR1 and CDR2 sequences are SGDLS and YYNGEE. V gave up 2 bases and J gave up 7 bases, with 10 bases separating them. Here the CDR3 DNA reads TGTGCCAGCAGCGTCGTAGGGGTGAATGAGCAGTTCTTC. It is translated as CASSVVGVNEQFF.

This clone was counted between two and nine times. The chain joins TRBV5-8 to TRBJ2-4, with TRBD1 identical over 7 bases. The CDR3 spans 14 residues. Germline V lookup: CDR1 SGHTS, CDR2 YDEGEE. V shed 4 bases and J 2 bases; nucleotides not matched to a gene: 3. The CDR3 DNA reads TGTGCCAGCAGCCGGGGACAGCCCAAAAACATTCAGTACTTC. Amino acids: CASSRGQPKNIQYF.

The sample holds one count of this clone. This chain joins TRBV6-6 and TRBJ2-5; TRBD2 matches 9 bases. The assigned J gene may be wrong: the sequence end matches TRBJ2-7 better. The germline V gene has CDR1 MNHNY and CDR2 SVGAGI (reference sequence). The CDR3 has 16 residues. The CDR3 sequence is CASIGRRGGGAYEQYF. CDR3 DNA: TGTGCCAGCATTGGGCGACGCGGCGGGGGGGCTTACGAGCAGTACTTC.

CDR3 region: CSVETAQNTEAFF. CDR3 DNA: TGCAGCGTTGAAACAGCCCAGAACACTGAAGCTTTCTTT. The V gene is TRBV29-1, the J gene TRBJ1-1; D is ambiguous. Trimming shortened V by 2 bases and J by 1 base, and 8 bases separated the two germline ends. Germline V CDR1 and CDR2: SQVTM, ANQGSEA. The length of the CDR3 is 13 residues.

The chain joins TRBV7-9 to TRBJ1-4, with a tentative D call TRBD1 (6 bases). The CDR3 sequence is 15 residues long. Germline CDR1 SEHNR, CDR2 FQNEAQ (reference sequence). Trimming cost V 5 bases and J 6 bases, with 16 bases left between them. CDR3 nucleotide sequence: TGTGCCAGCAGCCCAGACCTCTGGACAGATGAAAAACTGTTTTTT. Its translation is CASSPDLWTDEKLFF. Using reference TRBV7-9 and TRBJ1-4 for the parts outside the CDR3, the full variable domain is DTGVSQNPRHKITKRGQNVTFRCDPISEHNRLYWYRQTLGQGPEFLTYFQNEAQLEKSRLLSDRFSAERPKGSFSTLEIQRTEQGDSAMYLCASSPDLWTDEKLFFGSGTQLSVL.

The V and J genes are TRBV27 and TRBJ2-1; TRBD2 is a possible D gene (5 bases). In germline, CDR1 is MNHEY, CDR2 SMNVEV (reference sequence). This CDR3 has 16 amino acids. Trimming cost V 0 bases and J 0 bases, with 9 bases left between them. CDR3 in amino acids: CASSLSLGSSYNEQFF. Here the CDR3 DNA reads TGTGCCAGCAGTTTATCCCTAGGGAGCTCCTACAATGAGCAGTTCTTC.

The chain carries TRBV7-9 and TRBJ1-4; tentatively, D is TRBD1 (6 bases). This CDR3 has 14 residues. In germline, CDR1 is SEHNR, CDR2 FQNEAQ (reference sequence). The V and J ends lost 7 bases and 8 bases respectively, with 17 bases between them. CDR3 loop: CASKPGGGDEKLFF. For the CDR3, the DNA is TGTGCCAGCAAACCGGGGGGGGGCGACGAAAAACTGTTTTTT.

CDR3 coding DNA: TGTGCCAGCAGCTTAGGGCAGGGTCGCTCCTACGAGCAGTACTTC. It translates to CASSLGQGRSYEQYF. V and J are TRBV7-6 and TRBJ2-7; a possible D gene is TRBD1 (5 bases). V lost 1 base to trimming and J lost 0 bases, with 10 bases between them. CDR1 and CDR2 from the germline V gene are SGHVS and FNYEAQ. The CDR3 runs 15 residues.

The chain couples TRBV5-5 to TRBJ1-6, with D possibly being TRBD1 (5 bases). Germline V gene sequence: CDR1 SGHKS, CDR2 YYEKEE (reference sequence). V was pared by 0 bases and J by 8 bases, with 12 bases between. The length of the CDR3 is 15 residues. The CDR3 region is CASSLDRFAYSPLHF. The CDR3 DNA is TGTGCCAGCAGCTTGGACAGGTTCGCCTATTCACCCCTCCACTTT.

The chain is built from TRBV27 and TRBJ1-4; 9 bases line up with TRBD1. CDR1 is MNHEY and CDR2 is SMNVEV in the germline V gene (reference sequence). The CDR3 covers 15 residues. After removal of 6 bases from V and 7 bases from J, the junction contained 9 bases not matched to a gene. The CDR3 protein is CASRKTGGLGEKLFF. CDR3 sequence (DNA): TGTGCCAGCAGAAAGACAGGGGGTCTCGGTGAAAAACTGTTTTTT.

V and J are TRBV9 and TRBJ1-4, with 7 bases lining up with TRBD1. J lost 4 bases, V lost 4 bases, and 16 bases had no gene match. Germline CDR1 reads SGDLS; CDR2 reads YYNGEE. The CDR3 loop spans 18 amino acids. CDR3 residues: CASSPSWTGGGYNEKLFF. The CDR3 DNA is TGTGCCAGCAGCCCTTCCTGGACAGGTGGAGGGTATAATGAAAAACTGTTTTTT.

This chain joins TRBV21-1 and TRBJ2-7; the table's D call, TRBD2, has no DNA check behind it. TRBV21-1 is an annotated pseudogene. This CDR3 is 18 amino acids long. Written as DNA, the CDR3 is TGTGCCAGCAGCAAACGGGCGGGGGATACTCTGAGCTCCTACGAGCAGTACTTC. Its translation is CASSKRAGDTLSSYEQYF.

The chain combines TRBV28 with TRBJ1-5; D uncertain. Germline values: CDR1 MDHEN, CDR2 SYDVKM. V lost 2 bases to trimming and J lost 0 bases, with 11 bases between them. The length of the CDR3 is 16 residues. CDR3 sequence reads: CASSLGRSYSNQPQHF. The CDR3 nucleotides are TGTGCCAGCAGTTTAGGCCGAAGTTATAGCAATCAGCCCCAGCATTTT.

The chain carries TRBV11-2 and TRBJ1-3; unclear D gene. The CDR3 totals 17 residues. Trimming cost V 0 bases and J 1 base, with 13 bases left between them. Germline V lookup: CDR1 SGHAT, CDR2 FQNNGV. CDR3 in DNA: TGTGCCAGCAGCTTAGATTCTTGGCTAGGATCTGGAAACACCATATATTTT. Translating it yields CASSLDSWLGSGNTIYF.

This chain joins TRBV18 and TRBJ2-3, with TRBD1 identical over 7 bases. Germline values: CDR1 KGHSH, CDR2 LQKENI. CDR3 length: 14 residues. The V segment lost 0 bases and the J segment 4 bases; nucleotides outside the gene matches: 1. CDR3 sequence reads: CASSPPDRPDTQYF. CDR3 nucleotides: TGTGCCAGCTCACCACCGGACAGGCCAGATACGCAGTATTTT.

This chain uses TRBV4-1 with TRBJ1-1; D is uncertain. This CDR3 is 13 amino acids long. Germline lookup yields CDR1 MGHRA and CDR2 YSYEKL. The germline V and J ends were trimmed by 5 bases and 0 bases, with 7 bases remaining between them. CDR3 coding DNA: TGCGCCAGCAGCAAGGGAGTGAACACTGAAGCTTTCTTT. Translated: CASSKGVNTEAFF.

This chain uses TRBV28 with TRBJ1-5, with a possible D match to TRBD1 (5 bases). The ends were cut back, 10 bases at V and 5 bases at J, with 15 bases in the middle. The CDR3 runs 13 residues. Germline CDR1 and CDR2: MDHEN and SYDVKM. CDR3 in DNA: TGTGCCATCGGGGGGGGGAAGGATCAGCCCCAGCATTTT. It encodes CAIGGGKDQPQHF. The whole variable domain, filled in from reference TRBV28 and TRBJ1-5, reads DVKVTQSSRYLVKRTGEKVFLECVQDMDHENMFWYRQDPGLGLRLIYFSYDVKMKEKGDIPEGYSVSREKKERFSLILESASTNQTSMYLCAIGGGKDQPQHFGDGTRLSIL.

The genes are TRBV15 and TRBJ1-4, with D hard to call. V lost 4 bases to trimming and J lost 0 bases, with 15 bases between them. Per the germline V gene, CDR1 is LNHNV and CDR2 is YYDKDF (reference sequence). The CDR3 has 17 residues. The CDR3 DNA is TGTGCCACCAGCACTACGTCGGGTCCCACAACTAATGAAAAACTGTTTTTT. Translated: CATSTTSGPTTNEKLFF.

This clone was counted a single time. This chain links TRBV6-6 with TRBJ1-5; 8 bases line up with TRBD1. The ends lost 5 bases at V and 1 base at J; junction bases unmatched: 4. Germline V gene lookup returns CDR1 MNHNY and CDR2 SVGAGI (reference sequence). This CDR3 is 15 amino acids long. DNA of the CDR3: TGTGCCAGCAGTCCCCGACAGGGGAGCAATCAGCCCCAGCATTTT. Translating gives CASSPRQGSNQPQHF.

The chain recombines TRBV6-1 with TRBJ1-6; 7 positions match TRBD1. This CDR3 region has 14 residues. Trimming at V came to 4 bases and at J to 9 bases, leaving 6 bases not matched to a gene. Germline-derived CDR1 and CDR2 are MNHNS and SASEGT. The CDR3, as DNA: TGTGCCAGCAGTGCGGGGACAGAACTTTCACCCCTCCACTTT. This codes for CASSAGTELSPLHF.